This T cell receptor beta chain was profiled in a study of T cell repertoires in cytomegalovirus infection (dated by TCRdb to between 2017 and 2020). Looking at the study overall: Donor HLA type was relevant to the analysis, as public TCR beta signatures indicated carriage of CMV infection together with the matching HLA type. The research as a whole found: Cumulative frequency of public TCR beta family members discriminated carriers of CMV infection plus the relevant HLA type in this cohort and an independent roughly 330-donor cohort. The ex vivo response was dominated by HLA-C-restricted CMV-specific TCR beta clonotypes, and the single most frequent clonotype in two of eight donors was supplied by these HLA-C-restricted clonotypes.

Instrument on record: Illumina HiSeq 1500. The raw public reads went through TCRdb reprocessing: fastp at Q25, MiXCR clone calling, in-frame beta chains kept. Rows merge per CDR3 protein into single entries with the most common DNA and genes. The sample has roughly 300,000 distinct CDR3 sequences on record, around 25% of them singletons. The ten largest clonotypes hold approximately 15% of the sample. Deletion took 0 bases off V and 5 bases off J, with a span of 8 bases between the germline ends. The CDR3 spans 15 residues, from the cysteine through the phenylalanine. The CDR3 DNA has 45 bases and is translated from base 1. The germline V gene encodes CDR1 SGHTA and CDR2 FQGNSA. Remarks on this clonotype: Its target antigen remains unknown. Base qualities are not recorded, but no much larger clone differs from it by a single base.

This clonotype was obtained from a human donor in good health (CMV status not recorded). Some clones in this sample may be carry-over from other donors' samples. The sequence links TRBV7-2 to TRBJ1-6; the D gene is not confidently resolved. The sample comprised PBMCs. The CDR3 protein is CASSLARPDNSPLHF. Here is the DNA: TGTGCCAGCAGCTTAGCCAGACCTGATAATTCACCCCTCCACTTT. Joined to the reference TRBV7-2 and TRBJ1-6 proteins, this CDR3 gives the full variable domain: GAGVSQSPSNKVTEKGKDVELRCDPISGHTALYWYRQSLGQGLEFLIYFQGNSAPDKSGLPSDRFSAERTGGSVSTLTIQRTQQEDSAVYLCASSLARPDNSPLHFGNGTRLTVT.